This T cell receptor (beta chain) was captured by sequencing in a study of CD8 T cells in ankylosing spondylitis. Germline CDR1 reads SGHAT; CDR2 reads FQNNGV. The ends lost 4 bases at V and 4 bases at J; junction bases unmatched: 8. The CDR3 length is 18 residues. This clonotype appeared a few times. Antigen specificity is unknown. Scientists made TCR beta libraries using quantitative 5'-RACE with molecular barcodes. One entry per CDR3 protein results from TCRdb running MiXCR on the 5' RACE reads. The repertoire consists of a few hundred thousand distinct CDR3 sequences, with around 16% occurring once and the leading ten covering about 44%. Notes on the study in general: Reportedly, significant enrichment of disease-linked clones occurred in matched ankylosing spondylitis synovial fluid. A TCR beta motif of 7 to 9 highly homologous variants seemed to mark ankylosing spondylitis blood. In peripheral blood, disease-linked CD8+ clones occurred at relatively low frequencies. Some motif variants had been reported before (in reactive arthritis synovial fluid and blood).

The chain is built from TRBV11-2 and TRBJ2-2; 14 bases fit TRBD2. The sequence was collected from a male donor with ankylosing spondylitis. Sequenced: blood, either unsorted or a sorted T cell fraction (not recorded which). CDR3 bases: TGTGCCAGCAGCTCCAGACTAGCGGGGGGGCGGTCCACCGGGGAGCTGTTTTTT. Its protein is CASSSRLAGGRSTGELFF.